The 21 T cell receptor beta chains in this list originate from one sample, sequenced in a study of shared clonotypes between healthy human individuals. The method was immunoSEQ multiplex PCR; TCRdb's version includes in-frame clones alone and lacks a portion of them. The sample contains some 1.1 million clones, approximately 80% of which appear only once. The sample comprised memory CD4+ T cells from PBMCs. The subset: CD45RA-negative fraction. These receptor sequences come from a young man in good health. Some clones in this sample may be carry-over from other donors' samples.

This CDR3 is CASTRTGGLIPSYNEQFF. CDR3 DNA sequence: TGTGCCAGCACCCGCACAGGGGGACTTATTCCATCGTACAATGAGCAGTTCTTC. This sequence joins TRBV27 and TRBJ2-1, with 8 bases identical to TRBD1. Germline V gene sequence: CDR1 MNHEY, CDR2 SMNVEV (reference sequence). Trimming took 7 bases from V and 4 from J; bases not matched to a gene: 18. The CDR3 consists of 18 residues.

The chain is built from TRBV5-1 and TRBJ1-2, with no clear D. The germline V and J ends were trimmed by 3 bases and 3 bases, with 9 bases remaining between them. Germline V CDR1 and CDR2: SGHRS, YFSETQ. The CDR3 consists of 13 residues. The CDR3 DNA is TGCGCCAGCAGCTACGATTTCGACTATGGCTACACCTTC. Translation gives CASSYDFDYGYTF.

CDR3 DNA: TGTGCCACCAGGCGTACAGGCTCTGGGGCCAACGTCCTGACTTTC. Amino acid sequence: CATRRTGSGANVLTF. The rearrangement joins TRBV15 to TRBJ2-6; the D gene is possibly TRBD1 (5 bases). This CDR3 comprises 15 residues. The germline V and J ends were trimmed by 6 bases and 0 bases, with 9 bases remaining between them. Germline CDR1 reads LNHNV; CDR2 reads YYDKDF (reference sequence).

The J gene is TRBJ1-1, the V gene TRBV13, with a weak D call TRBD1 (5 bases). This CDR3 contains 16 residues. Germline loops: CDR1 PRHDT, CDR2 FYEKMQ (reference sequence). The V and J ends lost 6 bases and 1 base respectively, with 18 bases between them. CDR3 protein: CASSPGGRIGNTEAFF. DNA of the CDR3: TGTGCCAGCAGTCCTGGGGGGAGAATTGGGAACACTGAAGCTTTCTTT.

The CDR3 region is CASSLTDTDTQYF. CDR3 DNA: TGTGCCAGCAGCTTGACGGACACAGATACGCAGTATTTT. The chain recombines TRBV5-6 with TRBJ2-3, with unresolved D. Trimming shortened V by 1 base and J by 2 bases, and 5 bases separated the two germline ends. This CDR3 region has 13 residues. The germline V gene has CDR1 SGHDT and CDR2 YYEEEE.

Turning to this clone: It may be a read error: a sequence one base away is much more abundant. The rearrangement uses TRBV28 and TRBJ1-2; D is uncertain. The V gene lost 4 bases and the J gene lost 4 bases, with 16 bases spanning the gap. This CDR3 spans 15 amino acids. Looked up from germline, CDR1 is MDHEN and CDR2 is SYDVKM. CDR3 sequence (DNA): TGTGCCAGCAGTTCCACCGGGCAGACACGCTATGGCTACACCTTC. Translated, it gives CASSSTGQTRYGYTF.

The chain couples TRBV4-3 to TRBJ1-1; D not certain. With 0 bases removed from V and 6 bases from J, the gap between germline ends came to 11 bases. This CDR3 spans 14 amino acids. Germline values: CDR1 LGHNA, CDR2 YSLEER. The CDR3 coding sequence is TGCGCCAGCAGCCAAGATCATTTCCGGGCTGAAGCTTTCTTT. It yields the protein CASSQDHFRAEAFF.

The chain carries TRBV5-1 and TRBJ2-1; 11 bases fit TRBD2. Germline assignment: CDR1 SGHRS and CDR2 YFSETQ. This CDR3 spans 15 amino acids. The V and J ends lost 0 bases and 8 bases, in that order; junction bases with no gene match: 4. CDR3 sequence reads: CASSLVAGGPHEQFF. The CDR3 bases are TGCGCCAGCAGCTTGGTAGCGGGAGGGCCCCATGAGCAGTTCTTC.

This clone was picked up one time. CDR3 sequence: CASSLPGIYEQYF. CDR3 nucleotides: TGTGCCAGCAGTTTACCAGGGATTTACGAGCAGTACTTC. The chain links TRBV28 to TRBJ2-7, with D possibly matching TRBD1 (5 bases). This CDR3 is built from 13 residues. Deletions cut 2 bases from V and 4 bases from J, with 9 bases between. Germline V lookup: CDR1 MDHEN, CDR2 SYDVKM.

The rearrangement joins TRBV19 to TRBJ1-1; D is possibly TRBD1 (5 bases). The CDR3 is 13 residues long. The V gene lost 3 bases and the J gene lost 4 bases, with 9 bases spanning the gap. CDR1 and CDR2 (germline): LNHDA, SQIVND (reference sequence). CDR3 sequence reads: CASSILGVTEAFF. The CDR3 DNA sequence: TGTGCCAGTAGTATTTTAGGGGTCACTGAAGCTTTCTTT.

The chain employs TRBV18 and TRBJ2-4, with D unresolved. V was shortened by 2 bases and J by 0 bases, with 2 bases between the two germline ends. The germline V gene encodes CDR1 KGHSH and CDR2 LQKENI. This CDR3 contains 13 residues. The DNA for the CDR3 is TGTGCCAGCTCACCATCAGCCAAAAACATTCAGTACTTC. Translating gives CASSPSAKNIQYF.

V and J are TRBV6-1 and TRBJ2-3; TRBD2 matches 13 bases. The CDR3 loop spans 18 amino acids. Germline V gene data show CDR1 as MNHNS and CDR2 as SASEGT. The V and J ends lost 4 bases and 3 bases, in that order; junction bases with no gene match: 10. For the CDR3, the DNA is TGTGCCAGCAGTGTTACCTTCACTAGCGGGAGGGAAACAGATACGCAGTATTTT. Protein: CASSVTFTSGRETDTQYF.

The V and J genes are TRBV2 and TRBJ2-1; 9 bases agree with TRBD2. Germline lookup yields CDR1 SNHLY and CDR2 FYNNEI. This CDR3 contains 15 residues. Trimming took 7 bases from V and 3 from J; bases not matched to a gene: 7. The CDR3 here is CASTRTSGLYNEQFF. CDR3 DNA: TGTGCCAGCACACGTACTAGCGGGCTCTACAATGAGCAGTTCTTC.

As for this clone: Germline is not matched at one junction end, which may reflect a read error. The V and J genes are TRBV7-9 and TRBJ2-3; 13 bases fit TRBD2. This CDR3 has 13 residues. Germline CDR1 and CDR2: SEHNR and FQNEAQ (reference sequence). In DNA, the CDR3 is TGTGCCAGCAGCTTACCGGGACTAGCGGGAAACCTATTT. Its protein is CASSLPGLAGNLF.

CDR3 residues: CASSYRHRGSSYEQYF. DNA of the CDR3: TGTGCCAGCAGTTACCGGCACAGGGGATCGTCCTACGAGCAGTACTTC. The chain employs TRBV6-5 and TRBJ2-7; 7 bases map to TRBD1. CDR3 size: 16 residues. J gave up 1 base and V 2 bases, and 8 bases lay outside the gene matches. In germline, CDR1 is MNHEY, CDR2 SVGAGI.

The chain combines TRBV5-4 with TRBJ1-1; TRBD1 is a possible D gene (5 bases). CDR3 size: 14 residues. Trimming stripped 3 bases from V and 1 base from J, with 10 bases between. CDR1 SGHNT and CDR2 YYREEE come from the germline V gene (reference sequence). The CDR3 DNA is TGTGCCAGCAGCTACACCCAGGGGAACACTGAAGCTTTCTTT. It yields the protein CASSYTQGNTEAFF.

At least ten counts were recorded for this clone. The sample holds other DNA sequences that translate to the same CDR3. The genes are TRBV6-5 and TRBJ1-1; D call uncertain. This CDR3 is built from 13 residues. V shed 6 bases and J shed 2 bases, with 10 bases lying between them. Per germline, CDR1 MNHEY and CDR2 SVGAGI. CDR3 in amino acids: CASSRAGNTEAFF. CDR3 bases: TGTGCCAGCAGCCGGGCAGGCAACACTGAAGCTTTCTTT.

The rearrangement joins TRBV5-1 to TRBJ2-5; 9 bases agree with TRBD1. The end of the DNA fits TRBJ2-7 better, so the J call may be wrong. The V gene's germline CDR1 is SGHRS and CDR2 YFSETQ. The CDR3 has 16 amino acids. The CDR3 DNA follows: TGCGCCAGCAGCTGGACCGGGACAGGGTTGGTCGACGAGCAGTACTTC. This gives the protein CASSWTGTGLVDEQYF.

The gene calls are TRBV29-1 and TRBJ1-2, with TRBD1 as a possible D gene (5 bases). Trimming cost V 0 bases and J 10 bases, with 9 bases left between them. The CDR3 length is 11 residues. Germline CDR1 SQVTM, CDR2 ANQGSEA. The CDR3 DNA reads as TGCAGCGTTGAAGATCGGGGCGACTACACCTTC. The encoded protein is CSVEDRGDYTF.

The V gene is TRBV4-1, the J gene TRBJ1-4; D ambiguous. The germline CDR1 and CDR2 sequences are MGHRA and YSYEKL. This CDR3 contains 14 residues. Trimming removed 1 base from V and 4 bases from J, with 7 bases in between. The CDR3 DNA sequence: TGCGCCAGCAGCCAAGCGCCAAATAATGAAAAACTGTTTTTT. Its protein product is CASSQAPNNEKLFF.

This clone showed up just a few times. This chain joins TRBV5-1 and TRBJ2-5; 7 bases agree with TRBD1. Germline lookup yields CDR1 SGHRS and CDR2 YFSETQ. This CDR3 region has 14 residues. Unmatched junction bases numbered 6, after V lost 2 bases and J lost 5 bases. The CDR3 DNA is TGCGCCAGCAGCTTTCGGGACAGTGGGGAGACCCAGTACTTC. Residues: CASSFRDSGETQYF.